This paragraph covers one T cell receptor (beta chain) sequence. The source of the sample is a study of shared clonotypes between healthy human individuals. The CDR3 totals 14 residues. CDR1 and CDR2 (germline): MNHNY, SVGAGI (reference sequence). Trimming took off 6 bases at V and 0 bases at J, with 9 bases between the two ends. Assay: immunoSEQ multiplex PCR; the TCRdb copy retains only in-frame clones and omits some. Of some 2,500,000 clones listed, over 85% were seen once; the top ten hold roughly 0.39%. The clonotype comes from a man between 18 and 35 years old in good health. Some clones in this sample may be carry-over from other donors' samples. The specimen was naive CD4+ T cells from PBMCs. Described subset: CD45RA+ positively selected. V gene TRBV6-6 combines with J gene TRBJ1-5; D not resolved. The CDR3 here is CASREKYSNQPQHF. The CDR3 DNA sequence: TGTGCCAGCAGAGAAAAGTATAGCAATCAGCCCCAGCATTTT.